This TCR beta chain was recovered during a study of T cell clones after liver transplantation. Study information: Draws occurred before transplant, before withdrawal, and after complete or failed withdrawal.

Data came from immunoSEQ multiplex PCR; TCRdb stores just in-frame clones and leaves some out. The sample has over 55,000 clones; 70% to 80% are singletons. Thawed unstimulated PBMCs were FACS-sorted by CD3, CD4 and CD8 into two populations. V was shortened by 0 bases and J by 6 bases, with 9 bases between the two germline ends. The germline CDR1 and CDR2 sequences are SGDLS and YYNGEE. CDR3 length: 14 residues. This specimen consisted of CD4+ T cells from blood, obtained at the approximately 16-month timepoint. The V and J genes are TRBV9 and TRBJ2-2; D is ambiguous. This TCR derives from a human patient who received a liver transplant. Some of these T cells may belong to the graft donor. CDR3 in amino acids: CASSVAGQPGELFF. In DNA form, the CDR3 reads TGTGCCAGCAGCGTAGCTGGTCAGCCCGGGGAGCTGTTTTTT.